This record looks at one T cell receptor (beta chain) sequence and its context. The antigen is undetermined. One entry per CDR3 protein results from TCRdb running MiXCR on the 5' RACE reads. The table records just over 300,000 distinct CDR3 sequences, less than 25% of them present only once. The sample belongs to a study of CD8 T cells in ankylosing spondylitis. Overall study results and limits: Reportedly, disease-linked clones are significantly enriched in ankylosing spondylitis patients' matched synovial fluid. Seemingly characteristic of ankylosing spondylitis blood was a TCR beta motif consisting of about 8 highly homologous variants.

Trimming stripped 3 bases from V and 8 bases from J, with 10 bases between. The CDR3 loop spans 13 amino acids. CDR1 LGHNA and CDR2 YSLEER come from the germline V gene. V is TRBV4-3 and J is TRBJ1-4; no definite D call. Specimen: blood, either unsorted or a sorted T cell fraction (not recorded which). This clonotype was sampled from a female donor with ankylosing spondylitis or in good health (not recorded which). CDR3 sequence (DNA): TGCGCCAGCAGCCAGGAACTGAGGGAAAAACTGTTTTTT. It specifies CASSQELREKLFF.